The 9 T cell receptor beta chains in this list originate from one sample, sequenced in a study of cytomegalovirus exposure and HLA in healthy donors. The PCR contained 60 Vbeta and 13 Jbeta primers. The assay was immunoSEQ multiplex PCR, and TCRdb's table has in-frame clones only and misses some. This table holds fewer than 100,000 clones, roughly 76% found once. The sample was PBMCs. Receptor source: a middle-aged man in good health and CMV-seronegative.

The chain combines TRBV7-2 with TRBJ2-7, with D unresolved. The V gene's germline CDR1 is SGHTA and CDR2 FQGNSA. The CDR3 length is 12 residues. Trimming took off 4 bases at V and 4 bases at J, with 8 bases between the two ends. The DNA of the CDR3 is TGTGCCAGCAGCTCTGACATTTACGAGCAGTACTTC. Residues: CASSSDIYEQYF. Drawing the rest from reference TRBV7-2 and TRBJ2-7, the complete variable domain is GAGVSQSPSNKVTEKGKDVELRCDPISGHTALYWYRQSLGQGLEFLIYFQGNSAPDKSGLPSDRFSAERTGGSVSTLTIQRTQQEDSAVYLCASSSDIYEQYFGPGTRLTVT.

This clone was found once. The rearrangement uses TRBV7-8 and TRBJ2-5, with no clear D. Trimming took off 1 base at V and 1 base at J, with 7 bases between the two ends. This CDR3 is built from 14 residues. Germline V gene data show CDR1 as SGHVS and CDR2 as FQNEAQ. This CDR3 reads CASSLVSSQETQYF. The CDR3 region has the DNA TGTGCCAGCAGCTTAGTGTCGTCCCAAGAGACCCAGTACTTC.

The chain carries TRBV9 and TRBJ1-6, with no clear D. CDR3 length equals 14 residues. V gave up 0 bases and J gave up 10 bases, with 11 bases separating them. CDR1 is SGDLS, CDR2 YYNGEE, per germline. The chain's CDR3 is CASSVDQRGSPLHF. CDR3 nucleotide sequence: TGTGCCAGCAGCGTAGACCAAAGAGGCTCACCCCTCCACTTT. The whole variable domain, filled in from reference TRBV9 and TRBJ1-6, reads DSGVTQTPKHLITATGQRVTLRCSPRSGDLSVYWYQQSLDQGLQFLIQYYNGEERAKGNILERFSAQQFPDLHSELNLSSLELGDSALYFCASSVDQRGSPLHFGNGTRLTVT.

The chain joins TRBV28 to TRBJ2-3; TRBD2 matches at 10 bases. CDR3 size: 16 residues. Germline V CDR1 and CDR2: MDHEN, SYDVKM. V trimming: 3 bases; J trimming: 3 bases; junction bases outside the gene matches: 6. CDR3: CASSFRLLAGTDTQYF. The DNA for the CDR3 is TGTGCCAGCAGTTTCCGGCTACTAGCGGGAACAGATACGCAGTATTTT.

V and J are TRBV11-2 and TRBJ2-3; D perhaps matches TRBD1 (6 bases). This CDR3 comprises 16 residues. Germline V gene data show CDR1 as SGHAT and CDR2 as FQNNGV. Trimming took off 0 bases at V and 4 bases at J, with 14 bases between the two ends. In DNA form, the CDR3 reads TGTGCCAGCAGCTTAGATATGGGGACAAGGTCAGATACGCAGTATTTT. Translating gives CASSLDMGTRSDTQYF.

The chain joins TRBV9 to TRBJ1-6; weak D call: TRBD1 (6 bases). V was clipped by 3 bases and J by 3 bases, with 10 bases between them. Per the germline V gene, CDR1 is SGDLS and CDR2 is YYNGEE. CDR3 length equals 15 residues. The CDR3 sequence: CASSARTDYNSPLHF. CDR3 in DNA: TGTGCCAGCAGCGCCCGGACAGACTATAATTCACCCCTCCACTTT.

This chain links TRBV7-2 with TRBJ2-3, with D possibly TRBD1 on 6 matching bases. Trimming left V 2 bases short and J 4 bases short, with 10 bases between. Germline CDR1 reads SGHTA; CDR2 reads FQGNSA. The CDR3 totals 14 residues. CDR3 in amino acids: CASSLYRVADTQYF. The CDR3 nucleotides are TGTGCCAGCAGCTTATACAGGGTAGCAGATACGCAGTATTTT.

V and J are TRBV28 and TRBJ1-6; tentative D call: TRBD1 (5 bases). Germline CDR1 reads MDHEN; CDR2 reads SYDVKM. The CDR3 is made up of 14 amino acids. V shed 6 bases and J shed 5 bases, with 11 bases lying between them. CDR3 loop: CASRGGPHNSPLHF. The DNA for the CDR3 is TGTGCCAGCAGGGGGGGACCGCATAATTCACCCCTCCACTTT.

The chain recombines TRBV27 with TRBJ2-3, with TRBD1 identical over 12 bases. Germline CDR1 reads MNHEY; CDR2 reads SMNVEV (reference sequence). This CDR3 is built from 17 residues. The V and J ends lost 8 bases and 0 bases, in that order; junction bases with no gene match: 9. CDR3 residues: CASWDRGLPTSTDTQYF. DNA of the CDR3: TGTGCCAGCTGGGACAGGGGGCTCCCGACGAGCACAGATACGCAGTATTTT.